The clone carrying this T cell receptor (beta chain) has a handful of counts. Its antigen is currently unknown. It was healthy bone marrow donors who served as donors. PCR employed 60 Vbeta and 13 Jbeta primers. Sequencing was performed with immunoSEQ multiplex PCR; in TCRdb, only in-frame clones are kept and a portion is missing. The sample lists 100,000 to 150,000 clones, more than 70% occurring once. This entry belongs to a study of cytomegalovirus exposure and HLA in healthy donors. Findings and limits, study-wide: In a later analysis, at a false discovery rate of 0.05, roughly 17,000 TCR beta sequences matched HLA alleles.

In germline, CDR1 is SEHNR, CDR2 FQNEAQ (reference sequence). With 5 bases clipped from V and 7 bases from J, the junction kept 9 bases outside the gene matches. The CDR3 has 14 residues. The sample taken for sequencing was PBMCs. The genes are TRBV7-9 and TRBJ1-1, with TRBD1 matching 8 bases. The sequence came from a woman in her forties or fifties in good health and CMV-seropositive. The CDR3 region has the DNA TGTGCCAGCAGCCTTTCGACAGGGGATCGTGAAGCTTTCTTT. Its protein is CASSLSTGDREAFF.